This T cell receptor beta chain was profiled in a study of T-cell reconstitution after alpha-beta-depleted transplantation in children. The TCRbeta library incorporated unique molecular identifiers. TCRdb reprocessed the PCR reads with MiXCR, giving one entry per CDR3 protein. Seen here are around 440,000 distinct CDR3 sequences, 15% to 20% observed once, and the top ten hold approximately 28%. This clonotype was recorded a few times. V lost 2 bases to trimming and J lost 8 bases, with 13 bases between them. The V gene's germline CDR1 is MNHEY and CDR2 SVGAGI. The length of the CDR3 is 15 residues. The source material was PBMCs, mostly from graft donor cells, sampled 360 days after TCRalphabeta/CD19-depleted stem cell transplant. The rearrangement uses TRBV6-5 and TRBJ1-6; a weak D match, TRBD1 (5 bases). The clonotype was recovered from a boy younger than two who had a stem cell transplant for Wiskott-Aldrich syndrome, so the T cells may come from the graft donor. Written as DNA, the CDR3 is TGTGCCAGCAGTTACGGGGGGGGATATGATTCACCCCTCCACTTT. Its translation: CASSYGGGYDSPLHF.